This T cell receptor (beta chain) was obtained from a study of cytomegalovirus exposure and HLA in healthy donors. Study results and caveats: According to a later analysis, most TCR beta chains associated with CMV appeared HLA-restricted. Certain sequence variants were highly shared and formed a cluster, and this cluster was likely a sequencing artifact.

PCR amplification relied on 60 Vbeta primers (plus 13 Jbeta primers). Clones were sequenced by immunoSEQ multiplex PCR, and TCRdb holds only the in-frame ones, with some missing. The sample table includes about 170,000 clones. Remarks on this clone: What it binds is unknown.

Germline lookup yields CDR1 SEHNR and CDR2 FQNEAQ (reference sequence). Trimming removed 5 bases from V and 2 bases from J; junction bases left unmatched: 10. There are 16 residues in the CDR3. The sequencing input was PBMCs. This chain links TRBV7-9 with TRBJ1-1; TRBD1 matches at 8 bases. This clonotype was obtained from a woman aged 18 to 35 in good health and CMV-seropositive. CDR3 nucleotides: TGTGCCAGCAGCCCAATTGGACAGGGAGATAACACTGAAGCTTTCTTT. Translating it yields CASSPIGQGDNTEAFF.